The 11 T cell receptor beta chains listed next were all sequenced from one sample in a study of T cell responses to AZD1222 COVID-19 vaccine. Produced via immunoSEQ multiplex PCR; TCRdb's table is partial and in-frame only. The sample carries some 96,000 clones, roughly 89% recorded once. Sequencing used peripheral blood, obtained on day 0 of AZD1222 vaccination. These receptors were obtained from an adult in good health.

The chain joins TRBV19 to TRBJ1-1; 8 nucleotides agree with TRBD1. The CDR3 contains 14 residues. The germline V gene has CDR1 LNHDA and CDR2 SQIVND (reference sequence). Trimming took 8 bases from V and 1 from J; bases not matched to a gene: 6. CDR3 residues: CASSPQGANTEAFF. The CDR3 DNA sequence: TGTGCCAGTTCGCCGCAGGGGGCGAACACTGAAGCTTTCTTT. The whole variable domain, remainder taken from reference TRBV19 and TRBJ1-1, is DGGITQSPKYLFRKEGQNVTLSCEQNLNHDAMYWYRQDPGQGLRLIYYSQIVNDFQKGDIAEGYSVSREKKESFPLTVTSAQKNPTAFYLCASSPQGANTEAFFGQGTRLTVV.

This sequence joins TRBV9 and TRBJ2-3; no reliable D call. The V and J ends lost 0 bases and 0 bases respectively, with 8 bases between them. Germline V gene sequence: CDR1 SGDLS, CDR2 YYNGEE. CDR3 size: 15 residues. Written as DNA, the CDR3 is TGTGCCAGCAGCGTAGATATGGTTAGCACAGATACGCAGTATTTT. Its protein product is CASSVDMVSTDTQYF.

The CDR3 DNA follows: TGCAGCGTAGACAAGAGCTCCTACAATGAGCAGTTCTTC. Its translation: CSVDKSSYNEQFF. The chain joins TRBV29-1 to TRBJ2-1; D is uncertain. V dropped 6 bases and J dropped 0 bases, with 9 bases sitting between them. Germline CDR1 and CDR2: SQVTM and ANQGSEA. This CDR3 spans 13 amino acids.

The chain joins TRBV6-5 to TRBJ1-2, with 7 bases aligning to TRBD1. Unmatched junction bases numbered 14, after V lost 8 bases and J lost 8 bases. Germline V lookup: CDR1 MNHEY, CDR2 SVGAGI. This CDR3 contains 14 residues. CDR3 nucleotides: TGTGCCAGCGAAGGGGACAGCCCCCGGATCGGCTACACCTTC. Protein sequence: CASEGDSPRIGYTF.

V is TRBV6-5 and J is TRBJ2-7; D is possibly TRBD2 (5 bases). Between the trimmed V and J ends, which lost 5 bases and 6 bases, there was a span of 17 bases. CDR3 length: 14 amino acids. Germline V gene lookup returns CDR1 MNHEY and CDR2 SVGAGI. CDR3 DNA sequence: TGTGCCAGCAGTAAAAGTGTCGCGGGTTTCGAGCAGTACTTC. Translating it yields CASSKSVAGFEQYF.

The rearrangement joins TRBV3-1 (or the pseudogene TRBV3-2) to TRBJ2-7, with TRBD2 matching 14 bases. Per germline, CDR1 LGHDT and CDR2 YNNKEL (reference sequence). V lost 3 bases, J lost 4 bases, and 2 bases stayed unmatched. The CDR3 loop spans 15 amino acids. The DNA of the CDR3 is TGTGCCAGCAGCCACGGGACTAGCGGGAGTTACGAGCAGTACTTC. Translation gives CASSHGTSGSYEQYF.

The chain's CDR3 is CAIAQGTGNTIYF. CDR3 nucleotides: TGTGCCATCGCACAGGGGACTGGAAACACCATATATTTT. The rearrangement uses TRBV12-3 or TRBV12-4 and TRBJ1-3; 7 bases match TRBD1. The CDR3 covers 13 residues. Trimming took 10 bases from V and 2 from J; bases not matched to a gene: 5.

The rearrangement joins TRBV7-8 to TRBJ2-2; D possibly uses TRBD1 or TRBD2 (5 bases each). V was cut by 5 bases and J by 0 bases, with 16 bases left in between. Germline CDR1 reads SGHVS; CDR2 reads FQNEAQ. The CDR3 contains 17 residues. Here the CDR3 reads CASSPSYRGANTGELFF. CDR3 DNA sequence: TGTGCCAGCAGCCCCTCATATCGGGGCGCGAACACCGGGGAGCTGTTTTTT.

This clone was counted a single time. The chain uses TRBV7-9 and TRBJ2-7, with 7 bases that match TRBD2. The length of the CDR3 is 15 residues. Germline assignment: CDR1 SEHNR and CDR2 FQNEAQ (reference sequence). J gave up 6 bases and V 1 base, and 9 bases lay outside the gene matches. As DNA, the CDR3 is TGTGCCAGCAGCTTAGTGCCGGGAGGCGGTGGCGAGCAGTACTTC. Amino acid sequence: CASSLVPGGGGEQYF. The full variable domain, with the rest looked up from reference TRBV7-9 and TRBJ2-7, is DTGVSQNPRHKITKRGQNVTFRCDPISEHNRLYWYRQTLGQGPEFLTYFQNEAQLEKSRLLSDRFSAERPKGSFSTLEIQRTEQGDSAMYLCASSLVPGGGGEQYFGPGTRLTVT.

CDR3 residues: CASSETEMRRSPLHF. The CDR3 DNA reads as TGTGCCAGCAGTGAAACCGAGATGAGGAGATCACCCCTCCACTTT. This sequence joins TRBV2 and TRBJ1-6; D is unresolved. The CDR3 totals 15 residues. The V and J ends lost 2 bases and 10 bases respectively, with 15 bases between them. The germline V gene encodes CDR1 SNHLY and CDR2 FYNNEI.

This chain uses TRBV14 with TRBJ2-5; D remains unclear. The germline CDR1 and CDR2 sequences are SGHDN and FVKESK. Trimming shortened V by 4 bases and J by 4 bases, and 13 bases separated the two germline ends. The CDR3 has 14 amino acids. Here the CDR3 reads CASSRSVWGETQYF. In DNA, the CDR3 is TGTGCCAGCAGCCGGAGCGTCTGGGGAGAGACCCAGTACTTC.